These 6 T cell receptor beta chains were all obtained from the same sample, sequenced in a study of sequential checkpoint blockade in melanoma. Clones were read by immunoSEQ multiplex PCR, and TCRdb kept only the in-frame ones, dropping some. The table records more than 1,500 clones, roughly 19% of them present only once. Stated treatment: randomized to nivolumab then ipilimumab (arm A) or the reverse (arm B). Sample: tumor tissue (inferred from file names), taken from a patient given nivolumab and ipilimumab in sequence. The receptor set was obtained from a human donor with melanoma.

This clone is classed as medium-sized. This sequence joins TRBV11-3 and TRBJ2-3; D is unresolved. Trimming left V 5 bases short and J 3 bases short, with 12 bases between. Germline CDR1 reads SGHNT; CDR2 reads YENEEA. This CDR3 is built from 14 residues. The CDR3 sequence is CASSVSPSTDTQYF. DNA of the CDR3: TGTGCCAGCAGCGTTAGCCCTTCAACAGATACGCAGTATTTT.

This chain connects TRBV5-1 to TRBJ2-2; D remains unclear. This CDR3 is built from 15 residues. Germline V gene sequence: CDR1 SGHRS, CDR2 YFSETQ. Trimming removed 0 bases at V and 5 bases at J, with 11 bases between. CDR3 sequence (DNA): TGCGCCAGCAGCTTGGAGGTGATTCAAACCGGGGAGCTGTTTTTT. It specifies CASSLEVIQTGELFF. The full variable domain, rest sourced from reference TRBV5-1 and TRBJ2-2, is KAGVTQTPRYLIKTRGQQVTLSCSPISGHRSVSWYQQTPGQGLQFLFEYFSETQRNKGNFPGRFSGRQFSNSRSEMNVSTLELGDSALYLCASSLEVIQTGELFFGEGSRLTVL.

The CDR3 DNA reads TGTGCCAGCAGCCAACTTGGTGGGGGAGGGACACTCGGTGGCTACACCTTC. It is translated as CASSQLGGGGTLGGYTF. The chain is built from TRBV28 and TRBJ1-2, with D perhaps matching TRBD1 (6 bases). V shed 6 bases and J shed 7 bases, with 27 bases lying between them. Germline V gives CDR1 MDHEN, CDR2 SYDVKM. The CDR3 length is 17 residues.

This clone rates as medium-sized. The chain carries TRBV23-1 and TRBJ2-1; D gene uncertain. TRBV23-1 is an open reading frame whose function is uncertain. The CDR3 is 16 amino acids. V was clipped by 6 bases and J by 1 base, with 16 bases between them. The CDR3 here is CASSPMRSFSYNEQFF. The CDR3, as DNA: TGCGCCAGCAGCCCGATGAGGTCTTTTTCCTACAATGAGCAGTTCTTC.

This clone has a handful of counts. The rearrangement links TRBV19 to TRBJ2-2, with 7 bases that match TRBD1. This CDR3 is 16 amino acids long. V was clipped by 8 bases and J by 7 bases; unmatched bases: 16. Germline V gene lookup returns CDR1 LNHDA and CDR2 SQIVND (reference sequence). For the CDR3, the DNA is TGTGCCAGTTCCCGGAGACGAGACAGGGTTGGCGGGGAGCTGTTTTTT. Amino acids: CASSRRRDRVGGELFF.

By its share, this clone is medium-sized. The chain couples TRBV11-3 to TRBJ2-5, with 11 bases identical to TRBD1. The germline CDR1 and CDR2 sequences are SGHNT and YENEEA. CDR3 length: 16 amino acids. The J segment lost 5 bases and the V segment lost 3 bases, leaving 8 bases of the junction unmatched. The CDR3 nucleotides are TGTGCCAGCAGCTTGGACGGACAGGGGGCGGGGGAGACCCAGTACTTC. Protein product: CASSLDGQGAGETQYF.